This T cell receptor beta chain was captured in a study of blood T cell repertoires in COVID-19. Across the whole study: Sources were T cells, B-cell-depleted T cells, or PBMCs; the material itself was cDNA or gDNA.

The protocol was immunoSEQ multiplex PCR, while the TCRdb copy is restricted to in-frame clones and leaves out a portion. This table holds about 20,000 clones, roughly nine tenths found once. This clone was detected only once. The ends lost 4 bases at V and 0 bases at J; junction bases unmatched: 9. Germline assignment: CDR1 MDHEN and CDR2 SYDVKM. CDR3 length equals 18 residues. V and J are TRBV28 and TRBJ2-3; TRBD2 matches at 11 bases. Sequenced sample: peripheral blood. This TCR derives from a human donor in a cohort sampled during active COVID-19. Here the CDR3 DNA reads TGTGCCAGCAGTTATTCTCCCGGGACTAGCGGCAGCACAGATACGCAGTATTTT. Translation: CASSYSPGTSGSTDTQYF.